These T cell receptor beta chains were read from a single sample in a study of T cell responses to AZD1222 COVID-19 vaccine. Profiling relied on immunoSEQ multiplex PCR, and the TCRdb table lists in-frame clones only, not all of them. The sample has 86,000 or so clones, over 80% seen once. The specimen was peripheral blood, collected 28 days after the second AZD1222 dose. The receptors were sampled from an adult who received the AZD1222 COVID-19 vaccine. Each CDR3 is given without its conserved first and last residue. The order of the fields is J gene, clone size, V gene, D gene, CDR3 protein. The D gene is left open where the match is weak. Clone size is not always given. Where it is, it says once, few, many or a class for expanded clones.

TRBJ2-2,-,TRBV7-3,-,ASSSRGGRANTGELF
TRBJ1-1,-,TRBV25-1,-,ASSERGGEVTEAF
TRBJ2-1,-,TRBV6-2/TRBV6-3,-,ASSSLLGSREQF
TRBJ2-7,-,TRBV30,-,AWSPTGASADEQY
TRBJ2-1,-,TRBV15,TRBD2,ATSRDRLAGGYNEQF
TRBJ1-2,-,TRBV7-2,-,ASSLVGAAGDGYT
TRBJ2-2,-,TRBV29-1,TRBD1,SVGGDRSNTGELF
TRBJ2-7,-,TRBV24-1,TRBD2,ATSDGTRYEQY
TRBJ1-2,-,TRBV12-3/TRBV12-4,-,ASRPGQGPTI
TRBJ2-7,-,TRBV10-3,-,AISANYEQY
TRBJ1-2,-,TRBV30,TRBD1,AWNSHRGYGYT
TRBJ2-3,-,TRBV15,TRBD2,ATERTSGDTQY
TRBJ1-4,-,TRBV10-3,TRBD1,AIRRQGENEKLF
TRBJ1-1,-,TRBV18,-,ASSPRLDTEAF
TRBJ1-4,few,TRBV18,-,ASSPTQDNEKLF
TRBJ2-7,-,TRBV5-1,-,ASSLPPGALGEQY
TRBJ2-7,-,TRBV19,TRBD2,ASSTSSGSKSRYEQY
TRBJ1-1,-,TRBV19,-,ASSISGAGNTEAF
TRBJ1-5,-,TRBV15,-,ATSRDGWSGNQPQH
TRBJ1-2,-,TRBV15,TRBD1,ATSRGGTATNYGYT
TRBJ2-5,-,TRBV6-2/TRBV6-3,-,ASSLYSLETQY
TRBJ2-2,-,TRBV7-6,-,ASSSRNPGELF
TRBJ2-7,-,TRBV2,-,ASTWSHEQY
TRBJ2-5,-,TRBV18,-,ASSPGFRETQY
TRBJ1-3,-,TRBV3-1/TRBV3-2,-,ASSQVAGNTIY
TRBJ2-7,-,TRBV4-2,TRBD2,ASSPRGSGRAYEQY
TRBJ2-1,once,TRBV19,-,ASSIARNNEQF
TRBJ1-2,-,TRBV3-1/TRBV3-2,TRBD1,ASSHMGQGGGYT
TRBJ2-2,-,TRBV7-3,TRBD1,ASSSPGQGASPGELF
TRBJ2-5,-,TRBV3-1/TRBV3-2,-,ASSPTEGLRRRETQY
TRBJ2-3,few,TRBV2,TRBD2,ASILLEVAGADTQY
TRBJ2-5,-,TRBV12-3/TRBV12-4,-,ASARNQETQY
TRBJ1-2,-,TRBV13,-,ASSLGQTRRGPYGYT
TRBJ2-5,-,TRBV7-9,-,ASSLGLALGYQETQY
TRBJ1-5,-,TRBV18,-,ASSPQVTNQPQH
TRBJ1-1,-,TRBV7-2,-,ASSLRVYTEAF
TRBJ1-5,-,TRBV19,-,ASSISDLLPQH
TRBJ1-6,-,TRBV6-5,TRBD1,ASSYSGQGFNSPLH
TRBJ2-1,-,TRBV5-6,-,ASSPARAEGRGNEQF
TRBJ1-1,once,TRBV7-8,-,ASSLDAFPTEAF
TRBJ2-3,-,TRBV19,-,ASREDQYLDTQY
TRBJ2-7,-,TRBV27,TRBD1,ASTHTGAGEQY
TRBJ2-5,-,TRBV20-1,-,SASQGGEGSQY